The 27 T cell receptor beta chains listed next were all sequenced from one sample in a study of cytomegalovirus exposure and HLA in healthy donors. The PCR had 60 Vbeta and 13 Jbeta primers. Here immunoSEQ multiplex PCR was the method, and the copy in TCRdb shows in-frame clones only, minus some. This sample has more than 85,000 clones, with around three quarters found just once. Sequences were obtained from PBMCs. The receptor set was obtained from a male donor in good health and CMV-seropositive.

This sequence joins TRBV30 and TRBJ2-1; 11 bases align to TRBD2. The CDR3 contains 15 residues. Germline V gene data show CDR1 as GTSNPN and CDR2 as SVGIG (reference sequence). With V trimmed by 4 bases and J by 3 bases, 5 bases remained unmatched. The CDR3 region has the DNA TGTGCCTGGACCACAGGACTAGCGGGCTACAATGAGCAGTTCTTC. Translating it yields CAWTTGLAGYNEQFF.

The chain has TRBV7-2 and TRBJ1-2; no definite D call. Trimming pared 2 bases from V and 5 bases from J, leaving 6 bases between. CDR3 length equals 12 residues. In germline, CDR1 is SGHTA, CDR2 FQGNSA. This CDR3 is CASSLQSYGYTF. Written as DNA, the CDR3 is TGTGCCAGCAGCTTACAATCATATGGCTACACCTTC.

The chain has TRBV6-4 and TRBJ1-2, with a tentative D call TRBD1 (6 bases). V was trimmed by 2 bases and J by 8 bases, leaving 15 bases between them. CDR3 length equals 14 residues. Per germline, CDR1 MRHNA and CDR2 SNTAGT. CDR3 sequence reads: CASSDNRAGVGYTF. In DNA, the CDR3 is TGTGCCAGCAGTGACAACCGCGCAGGGGTGGGCTACACCTTC.

This chain links TRBV6-7 with TRBJ2-2; D is perhaps TRBD2 (6 bases). TRBV6-7 qualifies as an ORF whose function is uncertain. The CDR3 totals 18 residues. V was cut by 9 bases and J by 4 bases, with 27 bases left in between. CDR3 amino acids: CASPLLRLGESGTGELFF. The CDR3 DNA follows: TGTGCCAGTCCCCTACTGAGACTAGGGGAATCGGGCACCGGGGAGCTGTTTTTT.

The genes are TRBV14 and TRBJ2-7, with 10 bases that match TRBD2. The J segment lost 6 bases and the V segment lost 4 bases, leaving 9 bases of the junction unmatched. The CDR3 covers 15 residues. Germline loops: CDR1 SGHDN, CDR2 FVKESK. The CDR3 DNA reads as TGTGCCAGCAGCCCCGGGCCTAGCGGGGGCCCCGAGCAGTACTTC. As protein: CASSPGPSGGPEQYF.

The chain couples TRBV7-8 to TRBJ1-1, with 9 positions matching TRBD1. Germline V lookup: CDR1 SGHVS, CDR2 FQNEAQ. The CDR3 is made up of 15 amino acids. V was pared by 4 bases and J by 3 bases, with 6 bases of the junction left unmatched. DNA for the CDR3: TGTGCCAGCAGCTCCCAGGACAGGGGTGACACTGAAGCTTTCTTT. Encoded protein: CASSSQDRGDTEAFF.

The rearrangement links TRBV6-1 to TRBJ1-1, with 9 positions matching TRBD1. CDR1 MNHNS and CDR2 SASEGT come from the germline V gene. V lost 6 bases and J lost 5; bases outside the gene matches: 7. The CDR3 has 14 residues. The CDR3 DNA is TGTGCCAGCAGGACAGGGGGTTCGAGGACTGAAGCTTTCTTT. Amino acid sequence: CASRTGGSRTEAFF.

With regard to this clone: Compared with germline, one end of the junction differs, possibly owing to a read error. The V call is TRBV6-1, the J call TRBJ2-1; the D is unclear. This CDR3 comprises 12 residues. The germline V gene has CDR1 MNHNS and CDR2 SASEGT. CDR3 loop: CASKSLSQERIF. The CDR3 DNA sequence: TGTGCCAGCAAAAGCCTAAGCCAAGAGAGGATCTTC.

In this sample, this clone turned up a few times. DNA of the CDR3: TGCGCCAGCAGTGAGGAAAGCAGGAGGGCTTTCTTT. It is translated as CASSEESRRAFF. The chain recombines TRBV10-2 with TRBJ1-1, with D hard to call. Germline V lookup: CDR1 WSHSY, CDR2 SAAADI. The CDR3 extends over 12 amino acids. V dropped 2 bases and J dropped 11 bases, with 12 bases sitting between them.

This clone was found a few times. A junction boundary mismatches the germline segment, possibly from a read error. The chain employs TRBV7-9 and TRBJ1-6; possibly TRBD1 for D (5 bases). Germline loops: CDR1 SEHNR, CDR2 FQNEAQ (reference sequence). The CDR3 extends over 15 amino acids. CDR3 residues: CSSSLGGYRLSPLHF. The CDR3 region has the DNA TGTTCCAGCAGCTTGGGGGGTTATAGACTTTCACCCCTCCACTTT.

This sequence joins TRBV7-9 and TRBJ2-1; TRBD1 aligns across 8 bases. From germline, CDR1 is SEHNR and CDR2 FQNEAQ (reference sequence). V shed 5 bases and J 4 bases; nucleotides not matched to a gene: 10. This CDR3 is built from 16 residues. The DNA of the CDR3 is TGTGCCAGCAGCCAGCTACAGGGGGGAGTGTACAATGAGCAGTTCTTC. Protein sequence: CASSQLQGGVYNEQFF.

This chain connects TRBV6-5 to TRBJ2-7; 7 bases match TRBD2. Germline V lookup: CDR1 MNHEY, CDR2 SVGAGI. V trimming: 6 bases; J trimming: 3 bases; junction bases outside the gene matches: 5. The CDR3 consists of 13 residues. DNA for the CDR3: TGTGCCAGCAGAAAAGCGGGGTACTACGAGCAGTACTTC. The encoded protein is CASRKAGYYEQYF.

The J gene is TRBJ1-2, the V gene TRBV7-8; 8 positions agree with TRBD1. The CDR3 runs 15 residues. J gave up 4 bases and V 4 bases, and 8 bases lay outside the gene matches. Germline assignment: CDR1 SGHVS and CDR2 FQNEAQ. CDR3 nucleotide sequence: TGTGCCAGCAGCTCCCACAGGGGGTCAAGCTATGGCTACACCTTC. Translation: CASSSHRGSSYGYTF.

The CDR3 is CASSPGGRNSNQPQHF. In DNA, the CDR3 is TGTGCCAGCAGCCCGGGAGGTCGTAATAGCAATCAGCCCCAGCATTTT. The gene calls are TRBV7-8 and TRBJ1-5; unclear D gene. V gave up 5 bases and J gave up 0 bases, with 14 bases separating them. CDR1 is SGHVS, CDR2 FQNEAQ, per germline. This CDR3 contains 16 residues.

V and J are TRBV5-6 and TRBJ1-2, with D maybe TRBD1 (5 bases). Germline V gene lookup returns CDR1 SGHDT and CDR2 YYEEEE. Trimming cost V 0 bases and J 7 bases, with 13 bases left between them. The CDR3 runs 14 residues. CDR3: CASSLAGQGSGYTF. The CDR3 DNA reads TGTGCCAGCAGCTTGGCAGGGCAAGGTAGTGGCTACACCTTC. Based on the CDR3 plus reference TRBV5-6 and TRBJ1-2, the full variable domain is DAGVTQSPTHLIKTRGQQVTLRCSPKSGHDTVSWYQQALGQGPQFIFQYYEEEERQRGNFPDRFSGHQFPNYSSELNVNALLLGDSALYLCASSLAGQGSGYTFGSGTRLTVV.

The rearrangement joins TRBV9 to TRBJ2-5, with 9 bases matching TRBD1. V gave up 3 bases and J gave up 5 bases; unmatched junction bases: 11. In germline, CDR1 is SGDLS, CDR2 YYNGEE. The length of the CDR3 is 16 residues. CDR3 amino acids: CASSDRDRDRWETQYF. Here the CDR3 DNA reads TGTGCCAGCAGCGACCGGGACAGGGACCGCTGGGAGACCCAGTACTTC.

This clone has just one count. The rearrangement joins TRBV6-5 to TRBJ2-7; TRBD1 aligns across 9 bases. CDR3 length equals 15 residues. V gave up 6 bases and J gave up 2 bases; unmatched junction bases: 8. Germline CDR1 and CDR2: MNHEY and SVGAGI. The CDR3 loop reads CASRKPGQGTYEQYF. CDR3 bases: TGTGCCAGCAGGAAACCGGGACAGGGAACCTACGAGCAGTACTTC.

This chain joins TRBV25-1 and TRBJ2-5; 10 positions agree with TRBD2. This CDR3 contains 16 residues. V lost 7 bases and J lost 5; bases outside the gene matches: 13. Germline V CDR1 and CDR2: MGHDK, SYGVNS. The CDR3 here is CASTARAGGFMETQYF. CDR3 bases: TGTGCCAGCACGGCCCGAGCGGGGGGGTTTATGGAGACCCAGTACTTC.

This clone was observed once. The chain links TRBV7-2 to TRBJ2-6; no definite D call. There are 14 residues in the CDR3. The V end lost 6 bases, the J end lost 0 bases, and 6 bases lay between the germline ends. Germline V gene sequence: CDR1 SGHTA, CDR2 FQGNSA. CDR3 in DNA: TGTGCCAGCAGACAAACCTCTGGGGCCAACGTCCTGACTTTC. Its translation: CASRQTSGANVLTF.

The J gene is TRBJ2-2, the V gene TRBV11-1; 8 bases are a match to TRBD1. CDR3 length: 16 amino acids. Per the germline V gene, CDR1 is SGHAT and CDR2 is FQDESV (reference sequence). Unmatched junction bases numbered 8, after V lost 4 bases and J lost 4 bases. CDR3 in amino acids: CASSSAGQGGTGELFF. The CDR3 coding sequence is TGTGCCAGCAGCTCCGCCGGACAGGGAGGCACCGGGGAGCTGTTTTTT.

The chain is built from TRBV11-3 and TRBJ2-7; perhaps TRBD2 as D (5 bases). V was clipped by 1 base and J by 9 bases, with 13 bases between them. This CDR3 contains 13 residues. The germline gives CDR1 SGHNT, CDR2 YENEEA. The chain's CDR3 is CASSLGPPRGQYF. CDR3 DNA sequence: TGTGCCAGCAGCTTAGGACCGCCCCGGGGGCAGTACTTC.

The rearrangement links TRBV7-2 to TRBJ2-1; 12 bases map to TRBD2. From germline, CDR1 is SGHTA and CDR2 FQGNSA. The CDR3 is 14 amino acids. Trimming at V came to 4 bases and at J to 8 bases, leaving 3 bases not matched to a gene. CDR3 region: CASSSTSGGYEQFF. The CDR3, as DNA: TGTGCCAGCAGCTCGACTAGCGGGGGCTATGAGCAGTTCTTC.

This clone was seen a single time. The V and J genes are TRBV6-5 and TRBJ2-1; 11 nucleotides agree with TRBD2. Germline CDR1 MNHEY, CDR2 SVGAGI. V shed 6 bases, J shed 7 bases, and the junction held 8 bases outside the gene matches. This CDR3 spans 15 amino acids. The DNA of the CDR3 is TGTGCCAGCAGGCGAACTAGCGGGGGAGTAAATGAGCAGTTCTTC. Its translation is CASRRTSGGVNEQFF.

This chain joins TRBV2 and TRBJ2-7; 7 bases map to TRBD1. The CDR3 contains 15 residues. Germline loops: CDR1 SNHLY, CDR2 FYNNEI. Trimming cost V 8 bases and J 4 bases; bases outside gene matches: 14. As DNA, the CDR3 is TGTGCCAGCGGCCGGGACAGACAACAGCAATACGAGCAGTACTTC. This translates into CASGRDRQQQYEQYF. The full variable domain, rest sourced from reference TRBV2 and TRBJ2-7, is EPEVTQTPSHQVTQMGQEVILRCVPISNHLYFYWYRQILGQKVEFLVSFYNNEISEKSEIFDDQFSVERPDGSNFTLKIRSTKLEDSAMYFCASGRDRQQQYEQYFGPGTRLTVT.

This clone was picked up a small number of times. The genes are TRBV5-1 and TRBJ1-2, with D possibly being TRBD1 (6 bases). Per germline, CDR1 SGHRS and CDR2 YFSETQ. The CDR3 covers 15 residues. Trimming stripped 0 bases from V and 8 bases from J, with 17 bases between. CDR3 sequence (DNA): TGCGCCAGCAGCTTGGAAGGACAGACCTTTGGCGGCTACACCTTC. Protein: CASSLEGQTFGGYTF. Full variable domain (missing parts from reference TRBV5-1 and TRBJ1-2): KAGVTQTPRYLIKTRGQQVTLSCSPISGHRSVSWYQQTPGQGLQFLFEYFSETQRNKGNFPGRFSGRQFSNSRSEMNVSTLELGDSALYLCASSLEGQTFGGYTFGSGTRLTVV.

V is TRBV10-2 and J is TRBJ1-2; 10 nucleotides agree with TRBD1. V shed 4 bases and J 7 bases; nucleotides not matched to a gene: 9. The germline V gene encodes CDR1 WSHSY and CDR2 SAAADI. This CDR3 has 15 amino acids. CDR3 DNA sequence: TGCGCCAGCAGTGGATCCGGGACAGGGGCCTCTGGCTACACCTTC. Amino acid sequence: CASSGSGTGASGYTF.

CDR3: CASSLAPLNYGYTF. Written as DNA, the CDR3 is TGCGCCAGCAGCTTGGCCCCACTGAACTATGGCTACACCTTC. The chain recombines TRBV5-1 with TRBJ1-2; no reliable D call. The ends were cut back, 0 bases at V and 2 bases at J, with 8 bases in the middle. CDR3 length: 14 amino acids. The germline CDR1 and CDR2 sequences are SGHRS and YFSETQ.